This is a list of T cell receptor beta chains from one sample in a study of T cell responses to AZD1222 COVID-19 vaccine. TCRdb keeps only in-frame clones here, not all; method: immunoSEQ multiplex PCR. The sample consists of 95,000 to 100,000 clones, roughly 90% of them appearing once. The input for sequencing was peripheral blood, taken 28 days after the second AZD1222 dose. Source of these receptors: an adult who received the AZD1222 COVID-19 vaccine. CDR3s include the opening cysteine and the closing phenylalanine or tryptophan. The order of the fields is J gene, V gene, clone size, CDR3 length, D gene, CDR3 DNA, CDR3 protein. A D gene is named only where the DNA matches it firmly. Some rows have no size entry. The others give once, few or many, or a class for an expanded clone.

TRBJ2-3,TRBV11-2,few,16,TRBD1,TGTGCCAGCACCCTATTACAGGGGGCTTGGACAGATACGCAGTATTTT,CASTLLQGAWTDTQYF
TRBJ2-5,TRBV2,.,13,TRBD2,TGTGCCAGCAGTGAACTAGCGGAAGAGACCCAGTACTTC,CASSELAEETQYF
TRBJ2-7,TRBV3-1/TRBV3-2,.,17,TRBD2,TGTGCCAGCAGAGGGACAGGGGTGACTAGCGGGAGGTACGAGCAGTACTTC,CASRGTGVTSGRYEQYF
TRBJ1-2,TRBV12-3/TRBV12-4,.,13,.,TGTGCCAGCAGTTTGCAGGCCCACTATGGCTACACCTTC,CASSLQAHYGYTF
TRBJ1-2,TRBV2,once,13,TRBD1,TGTGCCAGCAGCCCCGACAGGGAGCGGGGCTACACCTTC,CASSPDRERGYTF
TRBJ1-5,TRBV5-1,.,15,.,TGCGCCAGCAGCCCGGGACCAGAGGGGGTTCAGCCCCAGCATTTT,CASSPGPEGVQPQHF
TRBJ2-3,TRBV28,.,13,TRBD2,TGTGCCAGCCTGACTAGCGGGGCAGATACGCAGTATTTT,CASLTSGADTQYF
TRBJ1-6,TRBV27,.,14,.,TGTGCCAGCAGTTTAATGACAGAAGGGGCACCCCTCCACTTT,CASSLMTEGAPLHF
TRBJ2-7,TRBV7-9,.,12,.,TGTGCCAGCAGTTTCGGGACTGACGAGCAGTACTTC,CASSFGTDEQYF
TRBJ2-7,TRBV14,few,12,.,TGTGCCAGCGCTAGATCCGGCTACGAGCAGTACTTC,CASARSGYEQYF
TRBJ2-4,TRBV2,.,16,TRBD2,TGTGCCAGCAGTCCTACTAGCGGGAGAGCCAAAAACATTCAGTACTTC,CASSPTSGRAKNIQYF
TRBJ2-7,TRBV2,.,13,.,TGTGCCAGCAAGGACTACCCCGGCTACGAGCAGTACTTC,CASKDYPGYEQYF